Measured by frequency, the clone carrying this T cell receptor beta chain is medium-sized. The record originates from a study of cytomegalovirus exposure and HLA in healthy donors. V gave up 0 bases and J gave up 1 base, with 7 bases separating them. Germline loops: CDR1 MNHEY, CDR2 SVGAGI. This CDR3 spans 15 amino acids. PCR involved 60 Vbeta and 13 Jbeta primers. The assay was immunoSEQ multiplex PCR, and TCRdb's table has in-frame clones only and misses some. This sample contains tens of thousands of clones. Sequencing input: PBMCs. V and J are TRBV6-5 and TRBJ1-3; D is perhaps TRBD1 (6 bases). The source is a man under 40 in good health and CMV-seronegative. CDR3 DNA: TGTGCCAGCAGTTACTCGGGACAATCTGGAAACACCATATATTTT. Translated, it gives CASSYSGQSGNTIYF.